This T cell receptor (beta chain) was retrieved from a study of cytomegalovirus exposure and HLA in healthy donors. As for the study in general: The study's early data release held about 85 million unique TCRs from HLA-typed donors. Findings and limits, study-wide: Researchers had no immune exposure information except CMV serostatus available.

As for this clone: Antigen specificity is unknown.

13 Jbeta primers and 60 Vbeta primers were used for the PCR. The repertoire was sequenced with immunoSEQ multiplex PCR; TCRdb's copy has only in-frame clones and lacks some. The sample carries approximately 120,000 clones, roughly 80% recorded once. V shed 4 bases and J 3 bases; nucleotides not matched to a gene: 7. CDR1 and CDR2 from the germline V gene are SNHLY and FYNNEI. The CDR3 sequence is 15 residues long. This TCR was sampled from a man aged 18 to 30 in good health and CMV-seropositive. The sequencing input was PBMCs. The V call is TRBV2, the J call TRBJ1-2; 8 nucleotides agree with TRBD1. CDR3 sequence: CASSARTGIDYGYTF. In nucleotides, the CDR3 is TGTGCCAGCAGTGCGAGGACAGGGATCGACTATGGCTACACCTTC. The full variable domain, in which reference TRBV2 and TRBJ1-2 provide the parts outside the CDR3, is EPEVTQTPSHQVTQMGQEVILRCVPISNHLYFYWYRQILGQKVEFLVSFYNNEISEKSEIFDDQFSVERPDGSNFTLKIRSTKLEDSAMYFCASSARTGIDYGYTFGSGTRLTVV.